This T cell receptor beta chain was identified during a study of CD8 T cells in ankylosing spondylitis. General study results and limits: Disease-linked clones were CD8+ and relatively rare in peripheral blood. Apparently characteristic of ankylosing spondylitis blood was a TCR beta motif (under ten highly homologous variants). Before this, some motif variants had been reported in reactive arthritis synovial fluid and blood.

V trimming: 4 bases; J trimming: 6 bases; junction bases outside the gene matches: 5. This CDR3 has 12 residues. In germline, CDR1 is SQVTM, CDR2 ANQGSEA. This clonotype was seen at least ten times. What it binds is unknown. Each CDR3 protein is one row after TCRdb ran MiXCR on the 5' RACE reads. The sample lists 100,000 or so distinct CDR3 sequences; around 8.5% were seen once. This clonotype was sampled from a male donor with ankylosing spondylitis. The V call is TRBV29-1, the J call TRBJ1-1, with 7 bases fitting TRBD1. Material: blood, either unsorted or a sorted T cell fraction (not recorded which). CDR3 residues: CSVVGTGAEAFF. CDR3 nucleotides: TGCAGCGTTGTCGGAACAGGGGCTGAAGCTTTCTTT.